This T cell receptor (beta chain) appears in the sequencing data of a study of blood T cell repertoires in COVID-19. Study-wide background: COVID-19 samples from acute and convalescent phases originated in the United States, Italy and Spain. T cells, B-cell-depleted T cells, or PBMCs provided the cDNA or gDNA that served as material.

Original processing methods: Nucleated cell number was recorded as an estimate derived from reference gene primer amplification. The method was immunoSEQ multiplex PCR; TCRdb's version includes in-frame clones alone and lacks a portion of them. The D gene and trimming were derived from the DNA, and the V and J assignments and clone size from that table. In the table there are 170,000 or so clones, about 87% of which are singletons. The CDR3 sequence is 15 residues long. The germline CDR1 and CDR2 sequences are LNHDA and SQIVND (reference sequence). Trimming removed 3 bases from V and 3 bases from J, with 12 bases in between.

The source material was peripheral blood. The chain couples TRBV19 to TRBJ1-5, with D unclear. The receptor was isolated from a woman aged 18-29 years who had recovered from COVID-19. CDR3 in amino acids: CASSISGGTNQPQHF. DNA of the CDR3: TGTGCCAGTAGTATCAGTGGCGGCACCAATCAGCCCCAGCATTTT. Full variable domain (remainder filled in from reference TRBV19 and TRBJ1-5): DGGITQSPKYLFRKEGQNVTLSCEQNLNHDAMYWYRQDPGQGLRLIYYSQIVNDFQKGDIAEGYSVSREKKESFPLTVTSAQKNPTAFYLCASSISGGTNQPQHFGDGTRLSIL.